One sample yielded the 15 T cell receptor beta chains listed below, sequenced in a study of PD-1 blockade in classical Hodgkin lymphoma. With no exception, relapse followed autologous stem cell transplantation in all patients, and brentuximab vedotin exposure varied. This table comes from immunoSEQ multiplex PCR, and its TCRdb copy is limited to in-frame clones, with some not included. The sample lists about 98,000 clones; approximately 92% were seen once. Here the sequenced sample was peripheral blood mononuclear cells (PBMCs), taken at baseline. The receptors shown here come from a human donor with classical Hodgkin lymphoma.

This clone was counted between two and nine times. The chain carries TRBV10-3 and TRBJ1-1; D is unresolved. Between the trimmed V and J ends, which lost 2 bases and 10 bases, there was a span of 14 bases. The CDR3 runs 13 residues. In germline, CDR1 is ENHRY, CDR2 SYGVKD. This CDR3 reads CAISEGNDGSAFF. The CDR3 DNA reads as TGTGCCATCAGTGAGGGCAATGACGGGTCAGCTTTCTTT.

The chain carries TRBV18 and TRBJ2-7, with D possibly TRBD1 on 6 matching bases. The V and J ends lost 3 bases and 1 base respectively, with 16 bases between them. Germline V gene lookup returns CDR1 KGHSH and CDR2 LQKENI. The CDR3 length is 16 residues. The CDR3 loop reads CASSPESRTVSYEQYF. The CDR3 coding sequence is TGTGCCAGCTCACCTGAGTCGCGGACAGTTTCCTACGAGCAGTACTTC.

The chain combines TRBV25-1 with TRBJ1-1; D remains ambiguous. This CDR3 is 15 amino acids long. Trimming took 1 base from V and 0 from J, leaving 9 bases between them. The germline V gene encodes CDR1 MGHDK and CDR2 SYGVNS. CDR3 sequence: CASSESRGVNTEAFF. The CDR3, as DNA: TGTGCCAGCAGTGAATCGCGCGGAGTGAACACTGAAGCTTTCTTT.

Only one count was recorded for this clone. The chain couples TRBV29-1 to TRBJ2-3; 7 nucleotides line up with TRBD2. CDR3 size: 15 residues. V shed 5 bases, J shed 0 bases, and the junction held 8 bases outside the gene matches. Germline loops: CDR1 SQVTM, CDR2 ANQGSEA. The CDR3 DNA reads TGCAGCGTTTTCAGGACTAGGAGGAGCACAGATACGCAGTATTTT. Its translation is CSVFRTRRSTDTQYF.

This chain connects TRBV7-6 to TRBJ2-1; D is undetermined. This CDR3 is built from 15 residues. Germline CDR1 SGHVS, CDR2 FNYEAQ. V was cut by 1 base and J by 7 bases, with 14 bases left in between. In DNA form, the CDR3 reads TGTGCCAGCAGCTTAGGGCCTGGTTACATGAATGAGCAGTTCTTC. Translated: CASSLGPGYMNEQFF. Supplemented by reference TRBV7-6 and TRBJ2-1, the full variable domain reads GAGVSQSPRYKVTKRGQDVALRCDPISGHVSLYWYRQALGQGPEFLTYFNYEAQQDKSGLPNDRFSAERPEGSISTLTIQRTEQRDSAMYRCASSLGPGYMNEQFFGPGTRLTVL.

This chain joins TRBV11-3 and TRBJ2-2, with a weak D call TRBD1 (6 bases). CDR1 and CDR2 (germline): SGHNT, YENEEA. The CDR3 is 15 amino acids. V lost 4 bases to trimming and J lost 6 bases, with 15 bases between them. The CDR3 sequence: CASSSRRGSSGELFF. The CDR3 nucleotides read TGTGCCAGCAGCTCTAGAAGGGGGTCCTCCGGGGAGCTGTTTTTT.

The gene calls are TRBV6-5 and TRBJ1-5, with 10 positions matching TRBD1. CDR3 size: 14 residues. Germline V lookup: CDR1 MNHEY, CDR2 SVGAGI. V shed 6 bases and J 6 bases; nucleotides not matched to a gene: 5. CDR3 in DNA: TGTGCCAGCAGGCGGGGACAGGGGCTTCAGCCCCAGCATTTT. As protein: CASRRGQGLQPQHF.

This clone has a single count. The chain employs TRBV5-6 and TRBJ2-7, with D hard to call. The CDR3 contains 11 residues. Trimming removed 0 bases from V and 9 bases from J, with 7 bases in between. Germline assignment: CDR1 SGHDT and CDR2 YYEEEE. CDR3 region: CASSLAGLQYF. The CDR3 DNA reads as TGTGCCAGCAGCTTGGCTGGGTTGCAGTACTTC. The variable domain in full, with the rest retrieved from reference TRBV5-6 and TRBJ2-7, is DAGVTQSPTHLIKTRGQQVTLRCSPKSGHDTVSWYQQALGQGPQFIFQYYEEEERQRGNFPDRFSGHQFPNYSSELNVNALLLGDSALYLCASSLAGLQYFGPGTRLTVT.

The chain is built from TRBV5-1 and TRBJ2-2; D is unresolved. The germline CDR1 and CDR2 sequences are SGHRS and YFSETQ. Trimming removed 0 bases at V and 1 base at J, with 7 bases between. There are 15 residues in the CDR3. CDR3 coding DNA: TGCGCCAGCAGCTTGGCTTCCGGGAACACCGGGGAGCTGTTTTTT. Translation gives CASSLASGNTGELFF.

The chain carries TRBV9 and TRBJ1-2; D possibly corresponds to TRBD1 (5 bases). Between the trimmed V and J ends, which lost 0 bases and 6 bases, there was a span of 15 bases. Germline loops: CDR1 SGDLS, CDR2 YYNGEE. The CDR3 sequence is 15 residues long. In nucleotides, the CDR3 is TGTGCCAGCAGCGTAGCTCCGACAGCTCCGGATGGCTACACCTTC. Its protein is CASSVAPTAPDGYTF.

The CDR3 loop is CASSFNQGREAFF. The CDR3 coding sequence is TGTGCCAGCAGTTTCAACCAGGGAAGGGAAGCTTTCTTT. The chain has TRBV27 and TRBJ1-1, with D perhaps TRBD1 (5 bases). Trimming removed 3 bases at V and 8 bases at J, with 13 bases between. Germline values: CDR1 MNHEY, CDR2 SMNVEV (reference sequence). The CDR3 is 13 amino acids.

This chain links TRBV10-1 with TRBJ1-4, with 7 bases aligning to TRBD1. From germline, CDR1 is WNHNN and CDR2 SYGVQD (reference sequence). With V trimmed by 0 bases and J by 0 bases, 13 bases remained unmatched. The length of the CDR3 is 20 residues. The CDR3 nucleotides read TGCGCCAGCAGTGAGTCAAGCTTGACAGGGAATGAGGCAACTAATGAAAAACTGTTTTTT. Translating it yields CASSESSLTGNEATNEKLFF.

The chain links TRBV7-2 to TRBJ1-3, with D perhaps matching TRBD1 (6 bases). V gave up 5 bases and J gave up 2 bases, with 13 bases separating them. The CDR3 length is 15 residues. Germline CDR1 and CDR2: SGHTA and FQGNSA. Here the CDR3 DNA reads TGTGCCAGCAGCCCCCTGGGGGGCACTGGAAACACCATATATTTT. This sequence encodes CASSPLGGTGNTIYF. The whole variable domain, filled in from reference TRBV7-2 and TRBJ1-3, reads GAGVSQSPSNKVTEKGKDVELRCDPISGHTALYWYRQSLGQGLEFLIYFQGNSAPDKSGLPSDRFSAERTGGSVSTLTIQRTQQEDSAVYLCASSPLGGTGNTIYFGEGSWLTVV.

This clone was recorded only once. One end of the junction is discordant with germline, which a read error may explain. CDR3 coding DNA: TGTGCCAGCAGTCCGCGCGGACGCGGTATAAGTTTC. This codes for CASSPRGRGISF. The chain has TRBV28 and TRBJ1-2; D is undetermined. In germline, CDR1 is MDHEN, CDR2 SYDVKM. The CDR3 consists of 12 residues.

This chain joins TRBV5-1 and TRBJ1-1; D perhaps matches TRBD1 (5 bases). Trimming left V 6 bases short and J 4 bases short, with 22 bases between. CDR3 length: 16 residues. Germline CDR1 SGHRS, CDR2 YFSETQ. This CDR3 is CASISSSGVLGTEAFF. The CDR3 coding sequence is TGCGCCAGCATTTCTTCCTCGGGGGTGTTAGGCACTGAAGCTTTCTTT.